The clone carrying this TCR beta chain was detected only a few times. Antigen specificity is unknown. This sample was taken from a study of beta chain features in type 1 diabetes. Donors contributed one heparinised blood draw apiece, averaging approximately 120 mL. The purity of all sorted populations exceeded 98%. Study conclusions and caveats: Type 1 diabetes patients showed a moderate but significant shortening of TCRB CDR3s in all four CD4+ subsets.

Expressed TCRB transcripts were sequenced after all isolated RNA was converted to cDNA. Using immunoSEQ multiplex PCR, the repertoire was profiled, and TCRdb retains in-frame clones only, with some absent. The top ten clones hold roughly 0.022% of a sample with under 850,000 clones, 13% of them seen once. The germline CDR1 and CDR2 sequences are SGHRS and YFSETQ. Trimming cost V 2 bases and J 2 bases, with 13 bases left between them. This CDR3 comprises 15 residues. The rearrangement uses TRBV5-1 and TRBJ2-5; D gene uncertain. The sequence was collected from a man between 18 and 35 years old with type 1 diabetes. Sample: naive CD4+ T cells from blood. The CDR3 loop is CASSFTPSDQETQYF. Here the CDR3 DNA reads TGCGCCAGCAGCTTTACCCCGTCAGATCAAGAGACCCAGTACTTC.